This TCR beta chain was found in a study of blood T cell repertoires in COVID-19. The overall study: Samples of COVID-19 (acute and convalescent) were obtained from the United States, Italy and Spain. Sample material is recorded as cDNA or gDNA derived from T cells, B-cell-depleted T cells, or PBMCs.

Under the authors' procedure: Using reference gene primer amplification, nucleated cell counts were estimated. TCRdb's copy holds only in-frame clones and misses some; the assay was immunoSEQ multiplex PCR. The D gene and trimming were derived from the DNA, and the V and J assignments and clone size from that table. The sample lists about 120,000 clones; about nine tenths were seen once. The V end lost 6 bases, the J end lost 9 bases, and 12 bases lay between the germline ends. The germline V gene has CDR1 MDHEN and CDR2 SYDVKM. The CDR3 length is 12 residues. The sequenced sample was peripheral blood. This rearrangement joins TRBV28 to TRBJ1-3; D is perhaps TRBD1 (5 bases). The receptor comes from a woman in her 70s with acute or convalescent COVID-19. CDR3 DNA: TGTGCCAGCAGGGGGAGGGGCCGCACCATATATTTT. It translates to CASRGRGRTIYF. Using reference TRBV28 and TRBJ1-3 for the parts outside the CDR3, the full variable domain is DVKVTQSSRYLVKRTGEKVFLECVQDMDHENMFWYRQDPGLGLRLIYFSYDVKMKEKGDIPEGYSVSREKKERFSLILESASTNQTSMYLCASRGRGRTIYFGEGSWLTVV.